A single sample gave rise to the 21 T cell receptor beta chains below, sequenced in a study of blood T cell repertoires in COVID-19. Clones were read by immunoSEQ multiplex PCR, and TCRdb kept only the in-frame ones, dropping some. Of 180,000 or so clones in the sample, roughly four fifths are singletons; the top ten hold approximately 9.9%. Specimen: PBMCs or T cells enriched from blood (not recorded which). These receptors all come from a man in his fifties who had recovered from COVID-19.

The gene calls are TRBV6-1 and TRBJ1-5; no definite D call. The CDR3 spans 13 residues. V gave up 0 bases and J gave up 9 bases, with 9 bases separating them. Germline V gives CDR1 MNHNS, CDR2 SASEGT. The CDR3 nucleotides are TGTGCCAGCAGTGAAGCTATGGCACCGCCCCAGCATTTT. This translates into CASSEAMAPPQHF.

The CDR3 sequence: CASRSRGILAYEQYF. CDR3 DNA: TGTGCCAGCAGATCCCGCGGGATTCTAGCCTACGAGCAGTACTTC. The chain is built from TRBV6-5 and TRBJ2-7; TRBD2 is a possible D gene (6 bases). CDR3 length: 15 amino acids. V was clipped by 6 bases and J by 2 bases, with 17 bases between them. Germline loops: CDR1 MNHEY, CDR2 SVGAGI.

The chain has TRBV3-1 (or the pseudogene TRBV3-2) and TRBJ1-5, with D tentatively TRBD1 (6 bases). Trimming stripped 4 bases from V and 4 bases from J, with 14 bases between. CDR1 and CDR2 from the germline V gene are LGHDT and YNNKEL (reference sequence). The CDR3 runs to 15 residues. The CDR3 DNA sequence: TGTGCCAGCAGCCCCCGCAGGGGTGGGAATCAGCCCCAGCATTTT. Protein product: CASSPRRGGNQPQHF.

This clone occurred many times. The rearrangement joins TRBV13 to TRBJ2-7; D is undetermined. The CDR3 is made up of 13 amino acids. V was pared by 0 bases and J by 4 bases, with 7 bases between. CDR1 is PRHDT, CDR2 FYEKMQ, per germline (reference sequence). The CDR3 is CASSLGPRYEQYF. CDR3 nucleotides: TGTGCCAGCAGCTTAGGACCCAGATACGAGCAGTACTTC.

This chain connects TRBV2 to TRBJ1-4; TRBD1 matches 8 bases. V lost 4 bases to trimming and J lost 4 bases; unmatched junction nucleotides: 2. Looked up from germline, CDR1 is SNHLY and CDR2 is FYNNEI. The CDR3 runs to 14 residues. CDR3 sequence: CASSVGQGNEKLFF. Written as DNA, the CDR3 is TGTGCCAGCAGTGTAGGACAGGGTAATGAAAAACTGTTTTTT.

This clone was seen a single time. This sequence joins TRBV7-8 and TRBJ1-5, with 7 positions matching TRBD1. CDR1 is SGHVS, CDR2 FQNEAQ, per germline. The CDR3 totals 14 residues. After removal of 5 bases from V and 2 bases from J, the junction contained 3 bases not matched to a gene. The CDR3 sequence: CASSRGLGNQPQHF. The CDR3 DNA sequence: TGTGCCAGCAGCAGGGGGCTCGGCAATCAGCCCCAGCATTTT.

This clone is a singleton in its sample. The rearrangement links TRBV24-1 to TRBJ2-2; 10 bases are shared with TRBD2. The CDR3 has 17 residues. Germline V lookup: CDR1 KGHDR, CDR2 SFDVKD. The trim removed 3 bases at V and 0 bases at J, leaving 3 bases unmatched. The CDR3 sequence: CATSDPSGGANTGELFF. CDR3 in DNA: TGTGCCACCAGTGATCCAAGCGGGGGGGCGAACACCGGGGAGCTGTTTTTT.

The chain links TRBV27 to TRBJ2-2, with TRBD1 as a possible D gene (6 bases). The CDR3 loop spans 17 amino acids. V was clipped by 3 bases and J by 0 bases, with 14 bases between them. The germline V gene has CDR1 MNHEY and CDR2 SMNVEV (reference sequence). The CDR3 sequence is CASSFPSGTPNTGELFF. Written as DNA, the CDR3 is TGTGCCAGCAGTTTTCCCTCCGGGACACCGAACACCGGGGAGCTGTTTTTT.

The chain joins TRBV3-1 (or the pseudogene TRBV3-2) to TRBJ1-2; the D is unclear. Trimming pared 6 bases from V and 3 bases from J, leaving 17 bases between. This CDR3 region has 15 residues. CDR1 and CDR2 from the germline V gene are LGHDT and YNNKEL (reference sequence). The CDR3 bases are TGTGCCAGCAGTCCCTCCCTCACCAGTGACTATGGCTACACCTTC. It encodes CASSPSLTSDYGYTF.

The V call is TRBV29-1, the J call TRBJ2-1, with TRBD1 matching 7 bases. CDR1 and CDR2 (germline): SQVTM, ANQGSEA. The CDR3 spans 12 residues. Trimming cost V 7 bases and J 5 bases; bases outside gene matches: 5. The CDR3 nucleotides read TGCAGCGGGGGACAGAAGAACAATGAGCAGTTCTTC. Translation gives CSGGQKNNEQFF.

This chain joins TRBV5-1 and TRBJ1-6; the D gene is possibly TRBD1 (5 bases). The CDR3 has 16 residues. Trimming cost V 2 bases and J 7 bases, with 16 bases left between them. The germline V gene has CDR1 SGHRS and CDR2 YFSETQ. The CDR3 DNA reads as TGCGCCAGCAGCTTTAAACCGCGACAGAGCAATTCACCCCTCCACTTT. As protein: CASSFKPRQSNSPLHF.

The CDR3 DNA sequence: TGCGCCAGCAGCTGGAACAGGGTTTCAAGCAATTCACCCCTCCACTTT. It encodes CASSWNRVSSNSPLHF. The chain joins TRBV5-1 to TRBJ1-6, with D perhaps TRBD1 (6 bases). The V and J ends lost 3 bases and 7 bases respectively, with 17 bases between them. The germline CDR1 and CDR2 sequences are SGHRS and YFSETQ. The CDR3 has 16 amino acids.

This chain connects TRBV5-1 to TRBJ2-2; D gene unclear. Trimming removed 4 bases from V and 5 bases from J, with 9 bases in between. CDR1 is SGHRS and CDR2 is YFSETQ in the germline V gene. The CDR3 is 13 amino acids. CDR3 amino acids: CASSPVPTGELFF. In DNA form, the CDR3 reads TGCGCCAGCAGCCCGGTCCCAACCGGGGAGCTGTTTTTT.

The V gene is TRBV5-1, the J gene TRBJ1-1; D may be TRBD1 (6 bases). This CDR3 has 15 residues. Germline V gene sequence: CDR1 SGHRS, CDR2 YFSETQ. The V end was cut by 1 base, the J end by 1 base, with 11 bases between. CDR3 amino acids: CASSLTGYGNTEAFF. In nucleotides, the CDR3 is TGCGCCAGCAGCTTGACAGGGTATGGGAACACTGAAGCTTTCTTT. The full variable domain, its missing parts supplied by reference TRBV5-1 and TRBJ1-1, is KAGVTQTPRYLIKTRGQQVTLSCSPISGHRSVSWYQQTPGQGLQFLFEYFSETQRNKGNFPGRFSGRQFSNSRSEMNVSTLELGDSALYLCASSLTGYGNTEAFFGQGTRLTVV.

This clone was counted a few times. The rearrangement joins TRBV9 to TRBJ2-1; possible D gene TRBD1, 6 bases. The length of the CDR3 is 15 residues. V lost 2 bases and J lost 4, with 13 bases in between. Per germline, CDR1 SGDLS and CDR2 YYNGEE. CDR3 amino acids: CASSVTGLGYNEQFF. Written as DNA, the CDR3 is TGTGCCAGCAGCGTCACAGGGTTGGGGTACAATGAGCAGTTCTTC.

This clone was seen ten or more times. The gene calls are TRBV7-9 and TRBJ1-2, with 7 bases fitting TRBD1. The CDR3 has 15 residues. CDR1 is SEHNR, CDR2 FQNEAQ, per germline (reference sequence). V was clipped by 4 bases and J by 4 bases; unmatched bases: 9. Written as DNA, the CDR3 is TGTGCCAGCAGCTCACCTGACAGGGTGGTCTATGGCTACACCTTC. It encodes CASSSPDRVVYGYTF.

V gene TRBV19 combines with J gene TRBJ2-1; D is possibly TRBD1 (6 bases). Germline V CDR1 and CDR2: LNHDA, SQIVND (reference sequence). The CDR3 has 14 amino acids. V was trimmed by 3 bases and J by 9 bases, leaving 15 bases between them. The CDR3 region has the DNA TGTGCCAGTAGTATGGGGGCTGGGTTGGGTGAGCAGTTCTTC. The encoded protein is CASSMGAGLGEQFF.

This clone showed up just once. V and J are TRBV3-1 (or the pseudogene TRBV3-2) and TRBJ2-5, with D maybe TRBD2 (6 bases). Germline loops: CDR1 LGHDT, CDR2 YNNKEL (reference sequence). V was shortened by 1 base and J by 5 bases, with 8 bases between the two germline ends. This CDR3 is 13 amino acids long. The CDR3 spells CASSQGGRETQYF. The CDR3 region has the DNA TGTGCCAGCAGCCAAGGAGGGAGGGAGACCCAGTACTTC.

The V and J genes are TRBV12-3 or TRBV12-4 and TRBJ2-1; D might be TRBD1 (6 bases). Trimming shortened V by 6 bases and J by 7 bases, and 10 bases separated the two germline ends. The CDR3 loop spans 12 amino acids. Here the CDR3 DNA reads TGTGCCAGCAGCTCCGACAGGAATGAGCAGTTCTTC. Translated, it gives CASSSDRNEQFF.

The chain links TRBV3-1 (or the pseudogene TRBV3-2) to TRBJ1-2; no clear D. With 3 bases removed from V and 6 bases from J, the gap between germline ends came to 23 bases. Germline V gives CDR1 LGHDT, CDR2 YNNKEL (reference sequence). There are 17 residues in the CDR3. The CDR3 spells CASSHPSRGGLRDGYTF. The CDR3 coding sequence is TGTGCCAGCAGCCACCCCTCCCGGGGTGGCCTTAGGGATGGCTACACCTTC.

This clone was counted a single time. The chain joins TRBV7-9 to TRBJ2-3; D is unclear. This CDR3 is 12 amino acids long. The germline V and J ends were trimmed by 5 bases and 6 bases, with 9 bases remaining between them. CDR1 and CDR2 (germline): SEHNR, FQNEAQ (reference sequence). Here the CDR3 DNA reads TGTGCCAGCAGCCCCGGCAGGGATACGCAGTATTTT. The encoded protein is CASSPGRDTQYF.